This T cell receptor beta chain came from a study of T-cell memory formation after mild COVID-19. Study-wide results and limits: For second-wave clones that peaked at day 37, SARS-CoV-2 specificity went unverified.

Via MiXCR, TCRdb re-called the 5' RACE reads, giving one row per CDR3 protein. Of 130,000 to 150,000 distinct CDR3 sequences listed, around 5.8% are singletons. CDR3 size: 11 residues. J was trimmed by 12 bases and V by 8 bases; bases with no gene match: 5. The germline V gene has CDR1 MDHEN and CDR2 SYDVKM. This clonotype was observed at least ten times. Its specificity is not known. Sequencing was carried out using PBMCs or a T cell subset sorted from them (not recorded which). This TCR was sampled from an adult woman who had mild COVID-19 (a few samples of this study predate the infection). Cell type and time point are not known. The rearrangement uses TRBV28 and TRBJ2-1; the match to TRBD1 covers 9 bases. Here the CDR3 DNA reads TGTGCCAGCTCGGACAGGGGTAGGCAGTTCTTC. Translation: CASSDRGRQFF.